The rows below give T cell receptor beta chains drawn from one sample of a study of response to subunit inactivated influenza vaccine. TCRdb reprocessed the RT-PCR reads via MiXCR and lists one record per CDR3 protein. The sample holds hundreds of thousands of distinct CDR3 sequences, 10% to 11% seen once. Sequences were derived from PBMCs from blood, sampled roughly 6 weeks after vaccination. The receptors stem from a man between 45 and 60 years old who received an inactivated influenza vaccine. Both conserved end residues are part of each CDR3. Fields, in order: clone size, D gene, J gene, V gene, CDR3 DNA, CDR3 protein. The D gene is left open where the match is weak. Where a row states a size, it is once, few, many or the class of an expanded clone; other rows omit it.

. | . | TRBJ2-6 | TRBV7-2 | TGTGCCAGCAGCTTAGTGATATCGGGGGCCAACGTCCTGACTTTC | CASSLVISGANVLTF
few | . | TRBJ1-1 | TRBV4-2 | TGTGCCAGCAGCCAGGGCGGGGAGAACACTGAAGCTTTCTTT | CASSQGGENTEAFF
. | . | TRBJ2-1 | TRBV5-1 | TGCGCCAGCAGCGTGGGGATTGACGTAGCGCCCTTCTTC | CASSVGIDVAPFF
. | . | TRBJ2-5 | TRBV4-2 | TGTGCCAGCAGCCAAGTTGGGGGGGGGCAACAAGAGACCCAGTACTTC | CASSQVGGGQQETQYF
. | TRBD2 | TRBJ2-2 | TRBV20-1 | TGCAGTGTTTGGCGCGGGACTAGTTACACCGGGGAGCTGTTTTTT | CSVWRGTSYTGELFF
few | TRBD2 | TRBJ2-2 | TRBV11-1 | TGTGCCAGCAGCTCTTCCAGCGGGAGAAGGGGAAGGACTGGGGAGCTGTTTTTT | CASSSSSGRRGRTGELFF
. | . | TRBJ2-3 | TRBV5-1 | TGCGCCAGCAGCTTCTGGAACACAGATACGCAGTATTTT | CASSFWNTDTQYF
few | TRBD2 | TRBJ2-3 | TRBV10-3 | TGTGCCATCAGTGAGCAGAGCGGGAGAGGGACAGATACGCAGTATTTT | CAISEQSGRGTDTQYF
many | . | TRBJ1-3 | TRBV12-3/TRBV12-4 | TGTGCCAGCACCCAGTTGGGAAACACCATATATTTT | CASTQLGNTIYF
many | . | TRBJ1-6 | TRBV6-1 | TGTGCCAGCAGTCAAGTCAAATGGGCCTTGGGGAAAAGCTCCTATAATTCACCCCTCCACTTT | CASSQVKWALGKSSYNSPLHF
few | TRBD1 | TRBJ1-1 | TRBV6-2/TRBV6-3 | TGTGCCAGCAAACCAACCGGGACAGACATGAACACTGAAGCTTTCTTT | CASKPTGTDMNTEAFF
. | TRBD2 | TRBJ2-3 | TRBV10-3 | TGTGCCATCTCCGGCGGGAGTCGGGATACGCAGTATTTT | CAISGGSRDTQYF
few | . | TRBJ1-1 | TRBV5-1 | TGCGCCAGCAGCTTGTTAGGGGGGGTTTATTGGGACACTGAAGCTTTCTTT | CASSLLGGVYWDTEAFF
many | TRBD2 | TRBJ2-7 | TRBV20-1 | TGCAGTGCTAGAGCTCGGGAGGGCCTTTACGAGCAGTACTTC | CSARAREGLYEQYF
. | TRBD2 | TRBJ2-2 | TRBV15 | TGTGCCACCAGCAGAACCCTGGGGGGGTACGGGGAGCTGTTTTTT | CATSRTLGGYGELFF
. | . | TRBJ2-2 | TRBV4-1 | TGCGCCAGCAGCGGGGAGCAGGGAAAGGGATACACCGGGGAGCTGTTTTTT | CASSGEQGKGYTGELFF
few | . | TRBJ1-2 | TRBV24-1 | TGTGCCACCAGGACAGAAATTGGCTACACCTTC | CATRTEIGYTF
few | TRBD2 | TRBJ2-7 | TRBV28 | TGTGCCAGCAGTTCTATGACTAGCGGGAGTTCCCACGAGCAGTACTTC | CASSSMTSGSSHEQYF
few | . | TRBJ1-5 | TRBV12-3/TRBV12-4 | TGTGCCAGCAGTCAAGGGTATGGCAATCAGCCCCAGCATTTT | CASSQGYGNQPQHF
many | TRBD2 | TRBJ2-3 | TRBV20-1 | TGCAGTGCAAGAACCGCGACTAGCGTGACAGATACGCAGTATTTT | CSARTATSVTDTQYF